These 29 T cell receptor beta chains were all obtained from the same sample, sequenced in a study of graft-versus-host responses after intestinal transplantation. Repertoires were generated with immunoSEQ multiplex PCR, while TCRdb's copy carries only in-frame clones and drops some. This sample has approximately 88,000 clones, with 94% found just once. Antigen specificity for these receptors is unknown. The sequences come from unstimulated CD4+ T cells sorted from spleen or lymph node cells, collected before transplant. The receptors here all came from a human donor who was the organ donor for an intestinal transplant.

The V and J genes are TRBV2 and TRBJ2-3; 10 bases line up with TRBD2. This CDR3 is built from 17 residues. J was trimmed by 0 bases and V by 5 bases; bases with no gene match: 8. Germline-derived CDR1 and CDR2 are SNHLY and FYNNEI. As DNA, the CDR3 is TGTGCCAGCAGTTTGGTAGCGGGGGGCCTTAGCACAGATACGCAGTATTTT. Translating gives CASSLVAGGLSTDTQYF. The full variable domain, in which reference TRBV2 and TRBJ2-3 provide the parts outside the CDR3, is EPEVTQTPSHQVTQMGQEVILRCVPISNHLYFYWYRQILGQKVEFLVSFYNNEISEKSEIFDDQFSVERPDGSNFTLKIRSTKLEDSAMYFCASSLVAGGLSTDTQYFGPGTRLTVL.

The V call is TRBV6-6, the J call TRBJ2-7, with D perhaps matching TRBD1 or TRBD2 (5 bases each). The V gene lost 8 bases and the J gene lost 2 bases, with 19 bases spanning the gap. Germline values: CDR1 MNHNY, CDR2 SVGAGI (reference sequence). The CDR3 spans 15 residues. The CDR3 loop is CASYGTALFPYEQYF. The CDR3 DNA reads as TGTGCCAGCTATGGGACGGCACTTTTCCCCTACGAGCAGTACTTC.

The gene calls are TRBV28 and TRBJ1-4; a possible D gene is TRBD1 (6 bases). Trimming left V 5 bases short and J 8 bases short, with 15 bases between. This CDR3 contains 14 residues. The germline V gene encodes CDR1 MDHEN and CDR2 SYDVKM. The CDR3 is CASSGPGGWEKLFF. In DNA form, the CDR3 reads TGTGCCAGCAGTGGGCCGGGGGGCTGGGAAAAACTGTTTTTT.

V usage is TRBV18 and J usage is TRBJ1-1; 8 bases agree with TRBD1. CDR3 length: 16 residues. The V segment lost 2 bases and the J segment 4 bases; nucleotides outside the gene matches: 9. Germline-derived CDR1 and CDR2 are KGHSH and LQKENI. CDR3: CASSPVSTGGGTEAFF. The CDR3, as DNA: TGTGCCAGCTCACCAGTCTCTACAGGGGGGGGCACTGAAGCTTTCTTT.

The chain's CDR3 is CASSTQGTEQFF. Here the CDR3 DNA reads TGTGCCAGCAGCACCCAGGGCACGGAGCAGTTCTTC. This chain connects TRBV11-2 to TRBJ2-1, with a weak D call TRBD1 (5 bases). The germline V gene encodes CDR1 SGHAT and CDR2 FQNNGV. The CDR3 has 12 residues. V was shortened by 5 bases and J by 10 bases, with 12 bases between the two germline ends.

The CDR3 loop is CASSFPAGHQYEQYF. CDR3 nucleotides: TGTGCCAGCAGTTTCCCCGCGGGACACCAGTACGAGCAGTACTTC. J is TRBJ2-7 and V is TRBV28, with D tentatively TRBD1 or TRBD2 (6 bases each). The CDR3 is 15 amino acids. Germline V gene lookup returns CDR1 MDHEN and CDR2 SYDVKM. Trimming took off 3 bases at V and 4 bases at J, with 16 bases between the two ends.

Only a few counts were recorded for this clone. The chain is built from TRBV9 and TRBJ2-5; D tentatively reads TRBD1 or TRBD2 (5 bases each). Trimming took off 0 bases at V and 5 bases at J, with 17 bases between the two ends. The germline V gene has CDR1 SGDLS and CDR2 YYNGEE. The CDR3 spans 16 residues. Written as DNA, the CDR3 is TGTGCCAGCAGCGTAGGGGACGGCCGGGTTTTCGAGACCCAGTACTTC. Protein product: CASSVGDGRVFETQYF.

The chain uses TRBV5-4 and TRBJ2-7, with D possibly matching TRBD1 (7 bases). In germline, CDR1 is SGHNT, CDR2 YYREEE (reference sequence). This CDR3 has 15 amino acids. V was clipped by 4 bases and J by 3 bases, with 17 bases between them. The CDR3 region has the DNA TGTGCCAGCAGCAGGGCCGGGGGACAGAACTACGAGCAGTACTTC. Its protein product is CASSRAGGQNYEQYF.

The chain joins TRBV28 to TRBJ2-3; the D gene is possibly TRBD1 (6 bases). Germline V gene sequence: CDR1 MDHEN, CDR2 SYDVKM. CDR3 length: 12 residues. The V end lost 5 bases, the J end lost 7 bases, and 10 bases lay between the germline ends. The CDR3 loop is CASSTDRNTQYF. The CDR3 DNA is TGTGCCAGCAGTACCGACAGGAATACGCAGTATTTT.

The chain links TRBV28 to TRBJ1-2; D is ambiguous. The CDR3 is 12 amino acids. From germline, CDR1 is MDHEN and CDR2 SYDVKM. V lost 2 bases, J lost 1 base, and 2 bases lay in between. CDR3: CASSLNNYGYTF. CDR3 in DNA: TGTGCCAGCAGTTTAAATAACTATGGCTACACCTTC.

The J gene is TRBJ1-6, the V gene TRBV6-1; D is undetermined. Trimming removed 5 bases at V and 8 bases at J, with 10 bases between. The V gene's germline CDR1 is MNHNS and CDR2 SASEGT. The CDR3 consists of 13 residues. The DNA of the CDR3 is TGTGCCAGCAGTCCTGACATAGATTCACCCCTCCACTTT. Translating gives CASSPDIDSPLHF.

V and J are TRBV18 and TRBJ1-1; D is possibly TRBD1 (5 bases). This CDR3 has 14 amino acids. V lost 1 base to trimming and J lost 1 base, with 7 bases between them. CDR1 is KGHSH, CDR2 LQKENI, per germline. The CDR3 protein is CASSPRGGNTEAFF. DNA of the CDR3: TGTGCCAGCTCACCACGGGGGGGGAACACTGAAGCTTTCTTT.

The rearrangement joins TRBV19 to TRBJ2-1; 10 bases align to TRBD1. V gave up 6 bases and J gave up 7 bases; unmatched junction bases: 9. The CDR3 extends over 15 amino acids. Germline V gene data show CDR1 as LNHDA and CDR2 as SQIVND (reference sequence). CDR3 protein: CASSLGTGVRNEQFF. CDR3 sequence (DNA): TGTGCCAGTAGCTTAGGGACAGGGGTTAGGAATGAGCAGTTCTTC.

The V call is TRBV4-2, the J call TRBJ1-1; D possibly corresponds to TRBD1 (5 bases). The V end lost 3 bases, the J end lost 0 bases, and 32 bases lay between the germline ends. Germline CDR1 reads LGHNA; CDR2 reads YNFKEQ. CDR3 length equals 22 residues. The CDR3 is CASSHLVLIVGQGGKMNTEAFF. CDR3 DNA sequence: TGTGCCAGCAGCCATCTCGTCCTCATAGTAGGCCAGGGAGGAAAAATGAACACTGAAGCTTTCTTT.

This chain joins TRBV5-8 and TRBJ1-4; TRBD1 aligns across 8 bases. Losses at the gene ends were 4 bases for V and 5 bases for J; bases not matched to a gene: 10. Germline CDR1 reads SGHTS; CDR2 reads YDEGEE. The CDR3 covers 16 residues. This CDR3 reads CASSIGQGLINEKLFF. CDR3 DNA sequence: TGTGCCAGCAGCATAGGACAGGGATTAATCAATGAAAAACTGTTTTTT.

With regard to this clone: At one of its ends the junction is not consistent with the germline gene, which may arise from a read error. The CDR3 region is CARSLCAGETQHF. The CDR3 region has the DNA TGTGCCAGAAGCTTGTGTGCGGGGGAGACCCAGCACTTC. The gene calls are TRBV5-3 and TRBJ2-5; 7 bases fit TRBD2. TRBV5-3 is recorded as an ORF, its role being uncertain. This CDR3 contains 13 residues.

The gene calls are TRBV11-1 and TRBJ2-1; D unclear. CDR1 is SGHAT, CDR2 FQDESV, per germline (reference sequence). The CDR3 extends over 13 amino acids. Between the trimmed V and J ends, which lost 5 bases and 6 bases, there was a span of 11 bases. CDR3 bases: TGTGCCAGCAGCAAGACAAGTATCAATGAGCAGTTCTTC. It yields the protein CASSKTSINEQFF. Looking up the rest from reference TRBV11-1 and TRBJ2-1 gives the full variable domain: EAEVAQSPRYKITEKSQAVAFWCDPISGHATLYWYRQILGQGPELLVQFQDESVVDDSQLPKDRFSAERLKGVDSTLKIQPAELGDSAMYLCASSKTSINEQFFGPGTRLTVL.

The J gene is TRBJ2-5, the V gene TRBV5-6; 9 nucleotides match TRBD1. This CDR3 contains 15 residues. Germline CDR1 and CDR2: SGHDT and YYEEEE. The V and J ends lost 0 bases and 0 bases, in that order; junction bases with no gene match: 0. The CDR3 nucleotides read TGTGCCAGCAGCTTGGACAGGGGGCACCAAGAGACCCAGTACTTC. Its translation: CASSLDRGHQETQYF. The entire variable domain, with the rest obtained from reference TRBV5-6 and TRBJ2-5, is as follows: DAGVTQSPTHLIKTRGQQVTLRCSPKSGHDTVSWYQQALGQGPQFIFQYYEEEERQRGNFPDRFSGHQFPNYSSELNVNALLLGDSALYLCASSLDRGHQETQYFGPGTRLLVL.

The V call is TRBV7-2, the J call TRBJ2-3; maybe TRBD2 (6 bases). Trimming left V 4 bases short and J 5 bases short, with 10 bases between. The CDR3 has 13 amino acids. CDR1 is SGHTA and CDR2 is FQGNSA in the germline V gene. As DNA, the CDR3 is TGTGCCAGCAGCTCTCAAGCGGGAGATACGCAGTATTTT. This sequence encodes CASSSQAGDTQYF.

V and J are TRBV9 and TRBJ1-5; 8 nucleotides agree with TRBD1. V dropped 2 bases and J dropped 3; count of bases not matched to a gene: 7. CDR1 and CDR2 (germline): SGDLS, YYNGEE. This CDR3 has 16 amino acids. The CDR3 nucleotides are TGTGCCAGCAGCGTGGGGCCAGGGGGCCTCAATCAGCCCCAGCATTTT. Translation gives CASSVGPGGLNQPQHF. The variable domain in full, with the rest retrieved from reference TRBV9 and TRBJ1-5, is DSGVTQTPKHLITATGQRVTLRCSPRSGDLSVYWYQQSLDQGLQFLIQYYNGEERAKGNILERFSAQQFPDLHSELNLSSLELGDSALYFCASSVGPGGLNQPQHFGDGTRLSIL.

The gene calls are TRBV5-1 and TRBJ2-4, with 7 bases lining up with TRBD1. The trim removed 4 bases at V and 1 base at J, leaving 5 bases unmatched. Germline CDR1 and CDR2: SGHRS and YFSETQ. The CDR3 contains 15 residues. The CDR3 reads CASSPGQSAKNIQYF. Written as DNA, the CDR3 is TGCGCCAGCAGCCCGGGACAGTCGGCCAAAAACATTCAGTACTTC.

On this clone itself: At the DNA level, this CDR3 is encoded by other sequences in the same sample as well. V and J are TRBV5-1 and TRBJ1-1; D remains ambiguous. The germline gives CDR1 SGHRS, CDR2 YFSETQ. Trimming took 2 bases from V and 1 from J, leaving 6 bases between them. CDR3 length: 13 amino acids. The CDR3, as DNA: TGCGCCAGCAGCTTTGGCGGGAACACTGAAGCTTTCTTT. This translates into CASSFGGNTEAFF.

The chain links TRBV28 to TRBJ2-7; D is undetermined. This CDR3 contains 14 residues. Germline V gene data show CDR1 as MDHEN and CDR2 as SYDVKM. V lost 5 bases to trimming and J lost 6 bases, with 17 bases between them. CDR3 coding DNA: TGTGCCAGCAGTGCTGTCTGGGTCTTCGCCGAGCAGTACTTC. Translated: CASSAVWVFAEQYF.

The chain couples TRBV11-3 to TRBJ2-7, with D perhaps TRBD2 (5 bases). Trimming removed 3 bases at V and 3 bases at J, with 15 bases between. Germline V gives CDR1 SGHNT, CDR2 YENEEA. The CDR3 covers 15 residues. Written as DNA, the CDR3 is TGTGCCAGCAGCTTGGTCCAGACTATACTCTACGAGCAGTACTTC. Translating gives CASSLVQTILYEQYF.

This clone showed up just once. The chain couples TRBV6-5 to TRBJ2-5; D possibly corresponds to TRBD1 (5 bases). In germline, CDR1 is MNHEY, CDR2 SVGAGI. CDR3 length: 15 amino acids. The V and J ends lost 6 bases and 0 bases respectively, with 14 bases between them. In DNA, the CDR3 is TGTGCCAGCAGCCCTCAATTAGGGGACCAAGAGACCCAGTACTTC. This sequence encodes CASSPQLGDQETQYF.

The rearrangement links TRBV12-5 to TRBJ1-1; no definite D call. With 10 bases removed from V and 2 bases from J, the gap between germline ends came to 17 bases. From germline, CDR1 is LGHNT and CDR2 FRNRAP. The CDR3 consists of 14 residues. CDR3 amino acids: CATVDRRLNTEAFF. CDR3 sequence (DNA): TGTGCTACTGTGGACCGCCGCTTAAACACTGAAGCTTTCTTT.

This CDR3 is CASSDLNTEAFF. DNA of the CDR3: TGTGCCAGCAGTGACCTAAACACTGAAGCTTTCTTT. The chain carries TRBV6-4 and TRBJ1-1; D unresolved. CDR1 and CDR2 from the germline V gene are MRHNA and SNTAGT. Between the trimmed V and J ends, which lost 2 bases and 2 bases, there was a span of 3 bases. CDR3 size: 12 residues.

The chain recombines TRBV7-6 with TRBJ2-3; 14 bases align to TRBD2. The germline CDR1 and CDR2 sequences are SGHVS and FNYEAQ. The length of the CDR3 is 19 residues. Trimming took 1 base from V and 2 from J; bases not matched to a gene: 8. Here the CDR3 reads CASSLGTSGGPRITDTQYF. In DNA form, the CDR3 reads TGTGCCAGCAGCTTAGGGACTAGCGGGGGGCCTAGAATCACAGATACGCAGTATTTT. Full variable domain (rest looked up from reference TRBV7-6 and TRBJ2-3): GAGVSQSPRYKVTKRGQDVALRCDPISGHVSLYWYRQALGQGPEFLTYFNYEAQQDKSGLPNDRFSAERPEGSISTLTIQRTEQRDSAMYRCASSLGTSGGPRITDTQYFGPGTRLTVL.

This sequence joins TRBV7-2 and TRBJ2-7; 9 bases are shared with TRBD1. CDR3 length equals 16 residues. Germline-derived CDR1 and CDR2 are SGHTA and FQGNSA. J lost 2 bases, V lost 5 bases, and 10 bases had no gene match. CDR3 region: CASSRPPGQGAYEQYF. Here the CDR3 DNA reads TGTGCCAGCAGCCGACCCCCGGGACAGGGCGCCTACGAGCAGTACTTC. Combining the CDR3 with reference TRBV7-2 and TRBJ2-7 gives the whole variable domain GAGVSQSPSNKVTEKGKDVELRCDPISGHTALYWYRQSLGQGLEFLIYFQGNSAPDKSGLPSDRFSAERTGGSVSTLTIQRTQQEDSAVYLCASSRPPGQGAYEQYFGPGTRLTVT.